This T cell receptor beta chain was captured in a study of T cell changes during pregnancy in multiple sclerosis. This CDR3 comprises 14 residues. V lost 2 bases and J lost 0, with 8 bases in between. The V gene's germline CDR1 is MNHEY and CDR2 SMNVEV (reference sequence). Only in-frame clones appear in the TCRdb table, and some are missing; sequencing was by immunoSEQ multiplex PCR. The sample lists roughly 72,000 clones; approximately 92% were seen once. Material: CD4+ T cells from peripheral blood mononuclear cells, obtained before pregnancy. This TCR was recovered from a female donor with multiple sclerosis, enrolled in a pregnancy study. V usage is TRBV27 and J usage is TRBJ2-7, with D unresolved. Here the CDR3 reads CASSLEANSYEQYF. The CDR3 DNA reads TGTGCCAGCAGTTTAGAGGCGAACTCCTACGAGCAGTACTTC.